This T cell receptor beta chain came from a study of blood T cells in healthy people across ages. In its sample, this clonotype was seen a few times. The CDR3 is made up of 12 amino acids. Germline-derived CDR1 and CDR2 are SQVTM and ANQGSEA. The V end lost 3 bases, the J end lost 7 bases, and 13 bases lay between the germline ends. It was with a sample-barcoded 5' primer and a J-beta primer mix that a second PCR of roughly 7 to 12 cycles was run. TCRdb passed the 5' RACE reads through MiXCR, listing each CDR3 protein once. The table includes 780,000 or so distinct CDR3 sequences, just under 25% detected once. These data also featured in a second study, about T cells of mothers and their children.

The receptor's source is a boy between 10 and 17 years old in good health. V gene TRBV29-1 combines with J gene TRBJ2-7; possibly TRBD2 for D (6 bases). The sequenced sample was blood. The CDR3 region is CSVEEGKREQYF. In nucleotides, the CDR3 is TGCAGCGTTGAGGAGGGGAAGAGGGAGCAGTACTTC.